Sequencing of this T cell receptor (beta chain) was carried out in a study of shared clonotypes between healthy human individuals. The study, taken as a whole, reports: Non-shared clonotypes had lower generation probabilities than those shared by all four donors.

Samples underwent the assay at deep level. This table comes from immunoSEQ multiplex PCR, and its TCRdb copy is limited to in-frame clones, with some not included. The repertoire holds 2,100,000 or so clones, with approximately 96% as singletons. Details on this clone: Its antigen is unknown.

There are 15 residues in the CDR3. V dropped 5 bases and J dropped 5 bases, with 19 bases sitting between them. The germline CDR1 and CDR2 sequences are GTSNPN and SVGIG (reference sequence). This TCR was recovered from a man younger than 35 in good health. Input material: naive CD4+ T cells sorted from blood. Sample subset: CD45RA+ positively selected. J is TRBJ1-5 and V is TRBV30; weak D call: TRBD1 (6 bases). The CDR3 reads CAWSTGTTIYQPQHF. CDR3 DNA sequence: TGTGCCTGGTCCACCGGGACAACAATTTATCAGCCCCAGCATTTT.